Presented here are 9 T cell receptor beta chains from one specimen sequenced in a study of response to subunit inactivated influenza vaccine. TCRdb passed the RT-PCR reads through MiXCR, listing each CDR3 protein once. The table lists 500,000 to 650,000 distinct CDR3 sequences, roughly 8.2% of them singletons. The sample was PBMCs from blood, taken less than 30 months after vaccination. These receptor sequences come from a man in his fifties or sixties who received an inactivated influenza vaccine.

This clonotype was counted between two and nine times. The chain joins TRBV10-3 to TRBJ2-1; D gene uncertain. Trimming cost V 5 bases and J 0 bases, with 11 bases left between them. The CDR3 has 15 residues. Germline CDR1 ENHRY, CDR2 SYGVKD. As DNA, the CDR3 is TGTGCCATCAGTCTTCGCGAAAGCTCCTACAATGAGCAGTTCTTC. It yields the protein CAISLRESSYNEQFF.

J is TRBJ2-5 and V is TRBV29-1; 12 bases are shared with TRBD2. CDR3 length: 14 residues. CDR1 SQVTM and CDR2 ANQGSEA come from the germline V gene. V was pared by 5 bases and J by 1 base, with 2 bases of the junction left unmatched. The CDR3 DNA sequence: TGCAGCGTTCTAGCGGGAGGGTCCCAAGAGACCCAGTACTTC. This encodes CSVLAGGSQETQYF.

A few counts support this clonotype. The rearrangement joins TRBV12-3 or TRBV12-4 to TRBJ2-7, with D possibly being TRBD2 (5 bases). This CDR3 is built from 14 residues. Trimming stripped 2 bases from V and 9 bases from J, with 17 bases between. CDR3 coding DNA: TGTGCCAGCAGTTTATCCGGGAATCCCTTTAGGCAGTACTTC. It is translated as CASSLSGNPFRQYF.

This clonotype occurred many times. The J gene is TRBJ2-5, the V gene TRBV10-3; unclear D gene. CDR3 length equals 12 residues. The germline CDR1 and CDR2 sequences are ENHRY and SYGVKD. Trimming shortened V by 4 bases and J by 7 bases, and 10 bases separated the two germline ends. The CDR3 sequence is CAISVDRATQYF. The CDR3 region has the DNA TGTGCCATCAGTGTAGACCGGGCGACCCAGTACTTC.

This clonotype showed up just a few times. The chain links TRBV15 to TRBJ1-5, with D uncertain. V shed 0 bases and J shed 2 bases, with 8 bases lying between them. The CDR3 length is 15 residues. Germline CDR1 and CDR2: LNHNV and YYDKDF (reference sequence). The CDR3 DNA sequence: TGTGCCACCAGCAGAGATATCGTCGGCAATCAGCCCCAGCATTTT. Translation: CATSRDIVGNQPQHF.

At least ten counts were recorded for this clonotype. The chain combines TRBV6-2 or TRBV6-3 with TRBJ1-3, with D hard to call. CDR3 length: 16 residues. V was cut by 5 bases and J by 0 bases, with 14 bases left in between. CDR1 MNHEY and CDR2 SVGEGT come from the germline V gene. The CDR3 sequence: CASSPQHPISGNTIYF. CDR3 nucleotides: TGTGCCAGCAGTCCCCAACACCCGATCTCTGGAAACACCATATATTTT.

This clonotype was observed a handful of times. The J gene is TRBJ2-3, the V gene TRBV28; D is undetermined. Per germline, CDR1 MDHEN and CDR2 SYDVKM. There are 13 residues in the CDR3. Trimming took off 3 bases at V and 4 bases at J, with 8 bases between the two ends. The DNA for the CDR3 is TGTGCCAGCAGTTTGAAGCTCGCAGATACGCAGTATTTT. Translation gives CASSLKLADTQYF.

This clonotype was seen ten or more times. The chain uses TRBV20-1 and TRBJ2-1; 11 bases fit TRBD2. This CDR3 region has 19 residues. Germline lookup yields CDR1 DFQATT and CDR2 SNEGSKA (reference sequence). With V trimmed by 0 bases and J by 3 bases, 13 bases remained unmatched. In DNA, the CDR3 is TGCAGTGCTAGAGATCCCGGGGAAACTAGCGGGAGTTTCTACAATGAGCAGTTCTTC. This translates into CSARDPGETSGSFYNEQFF.

The chain couples TRBV20-1 to TRBJ2-3; unclear D gene. This CDR3 contains 15 residues. Germline assignment: CDR1 DFQATT and CDR2 SNEGSKA (reference sequence). With 5 bases removed from V and 1 base from J, the gap between germline ends came to 16 bases. The CDR3 DNA is TGCAGTGCTCCCCCCTACGGGCAGCGCACAGATACGCAGTATTTT. As protein: CSAPPYGQRTDTQYF.